Reported below is one TCR beta chain. Antigen specificity is unknown. Researchers ran the PCR with 60 Vbeta and 13 Jbeta primers. Original processing methods: Per a later analysis, the number of unique TCR beta chains was roughly 87 million, of which roughly 11 million were shared. Sequenced by immunoSEQ multiplex PCR; TCRdb stores in-frame clones only, minus some. Clone size and V and J calls were adopted from that table, with D and trimming inferred from the DNA. Of some 150,000 clones listed, about 87% are singletons. This sample is part of a study of cytomegalovirus exposure and HLA in healthy donors. Study findings and constraints: In an earlier analysis, most TCR beta V segments were productive about 87% or about 30% of the time. In a later analysis, most CMV-associated TCR beta chains appeared HLA-restricted.

With 2 bases clipped from V and 7 bases from J, the junction kept 2 bases outside the gene matches. This CDR3 region has 14 residues. Germline V gene data show CDR1 as MNHEY and CDR2 as SVGAGI. The chain carries TRBV6-5 and TRBJ2-1; 10 bases align to TRBD1. This clonotype originated in a woman aged 25 to 39 in good health and CMV-seronegative. Sequences were obtained from PBMCs. The CDR3: CASSYGGQGNEQFF. In DNA, the CDR3 is TGTGCCAGCAGTTACGGGGGACAGGGGAATGAGCAGTTCTTC.